This passage covers 6 T cell receptor beta chains from one sample sequenced in a study of cytomegalovirus exposure and HLA in healthy donors. 60 Vbeta and 13 Jbeta primers were used in PCR. Data came from immunoSEQ multiplex PCR; TCRdb stores just in-frame clones and leaves some out. Of about 37,000 clones in the sample, 74% were seen once. The sequencing input was PBMCs. These receptor sequences come from a man aged 25-40 years in good health and CMV-seronegative.

This chain uses TRBV30 with TRBJ2-2; D may be TRBD1 (6 bases). The CDR3 sequence is 13 residues long. Germline V gene data show CDR1 as GTSNPN and CDR2 as SVGIG (reference sequence). V lost 4 bases and J 3 bases, leaving 9 bases between the germline ends. For the CDR3, the DNA is TGTGCCTGGACTTCAGGGGACACCGGGGAGCTGTTTTTT. Amino acids: CAWTSGDTGELFF.

The genes are TRBV27 and TRBJ2-3; maybe TRBD1 (5 bases). The V gene's germline CDR1 is MNHEY and CDR2 SMNVEV (reference sequence). V was shortened by 11 bases and J by 3 bases, with 9 bases between the two germline ends. The CDR3 is made up of 11 amino acids. CDR3 in DNA: TGTGCCGCCAAGGGGACAGATACGCAGTATTTT. Translated, it gives CAAKGTDTQYF.

This clone is medium-sized. The J gene is TRBJ1-4, the V gene TRBV5-6, with D perhaps TRBD1 (5 bases). The CDR3 loop spans 14 amino acids. Germline V lookup: CDR1 SGHDT, CDR2 YYEEEE. Trimming removed 3 bases from V and 8 bases from J, with 14 bases in between. The CDR3 DNA reads as TGTGCCAGCAGCTCCCGCGGGGCTGGGGAAAAACTGTTTTTT. Translating gives CASSSRGAGEKLFF.

This clone has a handful of counts. This chain joins TRBV4-1 and TRBJ2-7, with 7 bases that match TRBD1. The germline V gene encodes CDR1 MGHRA and CDR2 YSYEKL. The V gene end was trimmed by 2 bases and the J gene end by 3 bases; junction bases not matched to a gene: 7. The CDR3 is 15 amino acids. The CDR3 sequence: CASSQSTGTDYEQYF. The CDR3 coding sequence is TGCGCCAGCAGCCAATCCACCGGGACAGACTACGAGCAGTACTTC.

In regard to this clone: Other DNA sequences in the sample encode the same CDR3. The chain is built from TRBV9 and TRBJ2-1; the match to TRBD2 covers 12 bases. The CDR3 spans 16 residues. Unmatched junction bases numbered 4, after V lost 0 bases and J lost 6 bases. The germline CDR1 and CDR2 sequences are SGDLS and YYNGEE. The CDR3 sequence is CASSVEGTSGSNEQFF. CDR3 bases: TGTGCCAGCAGCGTAGAAGGGACTAGCGGGTCCAATGAGCAGTTCTTC.

The V call is TRBV11-2, the J call TRBJ2-7; 8 nucleotides match TRBD1. V lost 4 bases, J lost 2 bases, and 13 bases stayed unmatched. The germline gives CDR1 SGHAT, CDR2 FQNNGV. The CDR3 contains 17 residues. The CDR3 nucleotides read TGTGCCAGCAGCTCGCTGACAGGGGCGAGACCCACCTACGAGCAGTACTTC. Translating it yields CASSSLTGARPTYEQYF.